This entry concerns a single T cell receptor beta chain. Its antigen target is currently unknown. No much larger clonotype is one base removed from it; base qualities were not supplied. This sample was included in a study of lymphopenia after photon versus proton radiotherapy (dated by TCRdb to 2018 to 2020). General notes on the study: Photon and proton radiation therapy were compared by the study for their immunological effects in patients with gastrointestinal tumors who developed high-grade lymphopenia. The cohort comprised about 20 patients with gastrointestinal tumors who received either photon or proton therapy and then developed lymphopenia. The study was designed to characterize how the impact on the immune system differs between the two radiation modalities. Study-level results and caveats: After the lymphocyte count nadir, oligoclonal expansion, especially of CD8+ Temra cells, was observed in photon-treated repertoires, and the drop in diversity was driven by this expansion. Across the cohort, an inverse correlation was found between a larger post-nadir drop in TCR diversity and overall survival time among patients who died. During treatment, patients who received photon therapy lost naive T cells and TCR diversity and gained effector/memory populations, whereas patients who received proton therapy remained relatively stable. The survival association was assessed only in patients who died, and the authors presented better survival with proton therapy as a possibility rather than a demonstrated result.

Libraries were constructed by the immunoSEQ multiplex PCR assay. Alongside multiparametric flow cytometry, deep sequencing of rearranged TCR beta loci was used to profile the T cell repertoires. TCRdb's version of the immuneACCESS table is confined to in-frame rearrangements and falls short of the full clone set. An unresolved V gene accounts for under half of the shortfall where checked; the remainder is of unknown origin. The sample table contains about 29,000 clones; only one count was recorded for roughly 90% of them. Jointly, the top ten make up 45% to 50% of the sample. Including the terminal cysteine and phenylalanine, the CDR3 comprises 16 residues. Of the read, only the CDR3 DNA is kept; its 48 bases are in frame from base 1. V lost 5 bases and J lost 4 bases, and the count of bases not matched to a germline gene is 11. CDR1 and CDR2 were assigned from the germline V gene as SGHTA and FQGTGA.

The sequenced sample was peripheral blood, obtained from a patient treated with proton-based radiotherapy. This receptor chain uses TRBV7-3 and TRBJ2-3; 8 junctional bases match TRBD2. This TCR derives from a woman aged 55-69 years with cholangiocarcinoma. Some clones in this sample may be carry-over from other donors' samples. The CDR3 protein is CASSPAGGGRADTQYF. Read as DNA, the sequence is TGTGCCAGCAGCCCCGCGGGCGGGGGGCGGGCAGATACGCAGTATTTT.